This passage covers 9 T cell receptor beta chains from one sample sequenced in a study of identical twins. TCRdb called the 5' RACE reads again in MiXCR, with one record for every CDR3 protein. The table includes 640,000 or so distinct CDR3 sequences, 5.5% to 7.5% detected once. What was sequenced was naive T cells sorted from blood. All receptors derive from a man aged 18-30 years in good health.

Many counts were recorded for this clonotype. This rearrangement joins TRBV29-1 to TRBJ2-1, with D possibly being TRBD2 (6 bases). CDR1 is SQVTM and CDR2 is ANQGSEA in the germline V gene. CDR3 length: 14 amino acids. V dropped 4 bases and J dropped 2 bases, with 12 bases sitting between them. CDR3 sequence reads: CSVADYGPYNEQFF. In nucleotides, the CDR3 is TGCAGCGTTGCGGACTACGGCCCCTACAATGAGCAGTTCTTC.

This chain links TRBV11-2 with TRBJ2-1, with D tentatively TRBD2 (5 bases). The CDR3 is 14 amino acids. Germline lookup yields CDR1 SGHAT and CDR2 FQNNGV. V was pared by 5 bases and J by 5 bases, with 13 bases between. The CDR3 protein is CASSHRGAHNEQFF. The CDR3 DNA reads as TGTGCCAGCAGCCACCGGGGAGCGCACAATGAGCAGTTCTTC.

There are a few counts of this clonotype. The V call is TRBV29-1, the J call TRBJ1-1; D is unresolved. Trimming left V 6 bases short and J 4 bases short, with 15 bases between. Germline lookup yields CDR1 SQVTM and CDR2 ANQGSEA. The CDR3 consists of 13 residues. CDR3 protein: CSVFFSEGTEAFF. The DNA of the CDR3 is TGCAGCGTCTTTTTTTCCGAGGGCACTGAAGCTTTCTTT.

The table lists this clonotype with a few counts. The chain employs TRBV3-1 and TRBJ2-3; D is uncertain. Looked up from germline, CDR1 is LGHDT and CDR2 is YNNKEL (reference sequence). V was trimmed by 1 base and J by 0 bases, leaving 8 bases between them. The length of the CDR3 is 15 residues. The CDR3 DNA sequence: TGTGCCAGCAGCCAAGTCTTGCTCAGCACAGATACGCAGTATTTT. This encodes CASSQVLLSTDTQYF.

The V call is TRBV20-1, the J call TRBJ2-7; TRBD2 is a possible D gene (5 bases). There are 16 residues in the CDR3. V was trimmed by 0 bases and J by 2 bases, leaving 17 bases between them. CDR1 DFQATT and CDR2 SNEGSKA come from the germline V gene (reference sequence). DNA of the CDR3: TGCAGTGCTAGAGACCAAGGCCGGGGATTCCCCTACGAGCAGTACTTC. Its protein is CSARDQGRGFPYEQYF.

This clonotype was seen ten or more times. This chain joins TRBV20-1 and TRBJ2-1; 7 positions match TRBD2. V was pared by 1 base and J by 4 bases, with 7 bases of the junction left unmatched. The germline CDR1 and CDR2 sequences are DFQATT and SNEGSKA (reference sequence). This CDR3 has 15 amino acids. The DNA for the CDR3 is TGCAGTGCTAGAGGGGAAGTGGGGGGGTACAATGAGCAGTTCTTC. It codes for CSARGEVGGYNEQFF.

This clonotype was seen repeatedly, ten times or more. The chain employs TRBV20-1 and TRBJ1-5; a weak D match, TRBD1 (6 bases). Germline V gene lookup returns CDR1 DFQATT and CDR2 SNEGSKA (reference sequence). This CDR3 region has 13 residues. Trimming left V 1 base short and J 7 bases short, with 11 bases between. This CDR3 reads CSARAGAQQPQHF. CDR3 nucleotide sequence: TGCAGTGCTAGAGCGGGGGCGCAACAGCCCCAGCATTTT.

Many counts were recorded for this clonotype. The chain is built from TRBV29-1 and TRBJ2-1; TRBD2 matches at 9 bases. J was trimmed by 3 bases and V by 1 base; bases with no gene match: 4. Per the germline V gene, CDR1 is SQVTM and CDR2 is ANQGSEA. The CDR3 runs 15 residues. CDR3 bases: TGCAGCGTTGAAGGGCTAGCGGGACTCTACAATGAGCAGTTCTTC. Translated: CSVEGLAGLYNEQFF.

This clonotype showed up many times. The rearrangement uses TRBV11-2 and TRBJ2-3, with TRBD2 matching 12 bases. V lost 4 bases and J lost 5; bases outside the gene matches: 10. Germline V CDR1 and CDR2: SGHAT, FQNNGV. The CDR3 has 17 amino acids. This chain's CDR3 is CASSSRPLAGGRDTQYF. The DNA for the CDR3 is TGTGCCAGCAGCTCAAGGCCACTAGCGGGAGGCCGAGATACGCAGTATTTT. The full variable domain, with the rest looked up from reference TRBV11-2 and TRBJ2-3, is EAGVAQSPRYKIIEKRQSVAFWCNPISGHATLYWYQQILGQGPKLLIQFQNNGVVDDSQLPKDRFSAERLKGVDSTLKIQPAKLEDSAVYLCASSSRPLAGGRDTQYFGPGTRLTVL.